These 4 T cell receptor beta chains share one sample of origin, sequenced in a study of OX40 agonist ivuxolimab in advanced cancers. The protocol was immunoSEQ multiplex PCR, while the TCRdb copy is restricted to in-frame clones and leaves out a portion. The table has about 93,000 clones, roughly 92% seen once. The sample was CD4+ or CD8+ T cells sorted from blood, taken in a trial of the OX40 agonist ivuxolimab. Every receptor here comes from an adult with an advanced solid tumor such as melanoma, head and neck, liver or kidney cancer.

The chain combines TRBV5-5 with TRBJ2-1; D unclear. V lost 4 bases, J lost 4 bases, and 9 bases lay in between. This CDR3 has 13 amino acids. Per the germline V gene, CDR1 is SGHKS and CDR2 is YYEKEE (reference sequence). The CDR3 DNA sequence: TGTGCCAGCAGCCTGGAGAGGTACAATGAGCAGTTCTTC. Amino acids: CASSLERYNEQFF.

This clone was observed once. The chain uses TRBV27 and TRBJ2-5; no definite D call. Trimming took off 4 bases at V and 4 bases at J, with 13 bases between the two ends. Germline V gene data show CDR1 as MNHEY and CDR2 as SMNVEV (reference sequence). The CDR3 totals 14 residues. DNA of the CDR3: TGTGCCAGCAGTTCTAGGAGCTGGGCAGAGACCCAGTACTTC. It translates to CASSSRSWAETQYF.

The rearrangement uses TRBV10-2 and TRBJ2-6, with D possibly being TRBD1 (6 bases). This CDR3 region has 16 residues. V lost 2 bases to trimming and J lost 5 bases, with 13 bases between them. In germline, CDR1 is WSHSY, CDR2 SAAADI. The CDR3 sequence: CASSEGTGFWANVLTF. In DNA form, the CDR3 reads TGCGCCAGCAGTGAGGGCACAGGGTTCTGGGCCAACGTCCTGACTTTC.

This rearrangement joins TRBV6-5 to TRBJ1-2, with a tentative D call TRBD1 (6 bases). Trimming removed 2 bases from V and 8 bases from J, with 12 bases in between. Germline lookup yields CDR1 MNHEY and CDR2 SVGAGI. The CDR3 totals 13 residues. For the CDR3, the DNA is TGTGCCAGCAGTTACAACAGGGAAACGGGCTACACCTTC. It translates to CASSYNRETGYTF.